The entry that follows covers one T cell receptor (beta chain) sequence. The target antigen is unknown. Germline CDR1 DFQATT, CDR2 SNEGSKA (reference sequence). Trimming shortened V by 3 bases and J by 2 bases, and 4 bases separated the two germline ends. The CDR3 consists of 11 residues. This specimen belongs to a study of cytomegalovirus exposure and HLA in healthy donors. Study-level background: A data release that came early held around 85 million unique TCRs from HLA-typed donors. Around four fifths of around 400 genotyped donors fell in the Caucasian-associated ancestry cluster.

Both 60 Vbeta primers and 13 Jbeta primers went into the PCR. The data were produced by immunoSEQ multiplex PCR, yet TCRdb's version contains in-frame clones alone and is incomplete. The sample has roughly 100,000 clones, roughly 83% seen once. Study-wide points: For TCR beta chains, V- and J-gene trimming was later linked to a missense DCLRE1C variant. Later analysis showed TCR association rates varying by HLA locus, highest for DRB1 and lowest for HLA-C.

This clonotype was obtained from a man in his forties or fifties in good health and CMV-seronegative. Source material: PBMCs. J is TRBJ1-1 and V is TRBV20-1; D ambiguous. The chain's CDR3 is CSASGNTEAFF. As DNA, the CDR3 is TGCAGTGCTAGCGGTAACACTGAAGCTTTCTTT.